Shown below are 25 T cell receptor beta chains from a single sample sequenced in a study of response to subunit inactivated influenza vaccine. MiXCR, run by TCRdb on the RT-PCR reads, gives a single entry per CDR3 protein. The sample contains about 160,000 distinct CDR3 sequences, approximately 10% of which appear only once. Specimen: non-naive T cells sorted from PBMCs, collected more than 35 days after vaccination. Receptors originate from a man aged 50 to 60 who received an inactivated influenza vaccine.

A word on this clonotype: This may come from a read error, since a much larger clone is one base off. The chain recombines TRBV11-2 with TRBJ2-3, with 9 bases lining up with TRBD2. This CDR3 comprises 18 residues. Germline V gives CDR1 SGHAT, CDR2 FQNNGV. Here the CDR3 reads CDSSLSTPASGVTDTQYF. The CDR3 DNA is TGTGACAGCAGCTTAAGCACCCCCGCTAGCGGGGTCACAGATACGCAGTATTTT.

This clonotype was counted a few times. The gene calls are TRBV7-2 and TRBJ2-2; D uncertain. Germline CDR1 is SGHTA and CDR2 is FQGNSA. The length of the CDR3 is 15 residues. Deletions cut 2 bases from V and 1 base from J, with 8 bases between. The CDR3 here is CASSLFPKNTGELFF. CDR3 bases: TGTGCCAGCAGCTTATTTCCCAAGAACACCGGGGAGCTGTTTTTT.

This clonotype appeared many times. The CDR3 DNA reads as TGTGCCAGCAGCTTACTTTCAGGGCTCACTGAAGCTTTCTTT. This codes for CASSLLSGLTEAFF. V usage is TRBV7-2 and J usage is TRBJ1-1; D possibly corresponds to TRBD1 (5 bases). The germline V gene has CDR1 SGHTA and CDR2 FQGNSA. The germline V and J ends were trimmed by 2 bases and 4 bases, with 11 bases remaining between them. The CDR3 is made up of 14 amino acids.

This clonotype was recorded many times. The chain links TRBV29-1 to TRBJ1-1; D is uncertain. The CDR3 runs 11 residues. V was trimmed by 5 bases and J by 3 bases, leaving 7 bases between them. CDR1 SQVTM and CDR2 ANQGSEA come from the germline V gene. This chain's CDR3 is CSVQVDTEAFF. The CDR3 DNA follows: TGCAGCGTTCAAGTGGACACTGAAGCTTTCTTT.

This chain joins TRBV4-3 and TRBJ1-6; 8 bases line up with TRBD1. Germline V lookup: CDR1 LGHNA, CDR2 YSLEER. The CDR3 is 16 residues long. The V segment lost 1 base and the J segment 9 bases; nucleotides outside the gene matches: 8. The CDR3 region is CASSQGTGFGGSPLHF. Written as DNA, the CDR3 is TGCGCCAGCAGCCAAGGGACAGGGTTTGGGGGTTCACCCCTCCACTTT.

The V gene is TRBV5-1, the J gene TRBJ1-1; maybe TRBD1 (6 bases). CDR1 and CDR2 (germline): SGHRS, YFSETQ. The CDR3 is 16 residues long. Deletions cut 1 base from V and 4 bases from J, with 17 bases between. The CDR3 region has the DNA TGCGCCAGCAGCTTGTCGCCAGGGGTGAAGGGCACTGAAGCTTTCTTT. Its protein is CASSLSPGVKGTEAFF. The variable domain in full, with the rest retrieved from reference TRBV5-1 and TRBJ1-1, is KAGVTQTPRYLIKTRGQQVTLSCSPISGHRSVSWYQQTPGQGLQFLFEYFSETQRNKGNFPGRFSGRQFSNSRSEMNVSTLELGDSALYLCASSLSPGVKGTEAFFGQGTRLTVV.

This clonotype was counted ten times or more. This CDR3 is CSALPRGPLSYEQYF. CDR3 in DNA: TGCAGTGCGTTGCCTAGGGGCCCACTTTCCTACGAGCAGTACTTC. The chain recombines TRBV20-1 with TRBJ2-7; a weak D match, TRBD1 (5 bases). CDR1 is DFQATT and CDR2 is SNEGSKA in the germline V gene (reference sequence). The CDR3 extends over 15 amino acids. With 6 bases removed from V and 1 base from J, the gap between germline ends came to 19 bases.

This clonotype was seen at least ten times. V usage is TRBV6-5 and J usage is TRBJ1-1; 7 bases agree with TRBD1. V trimming: 6 bases; J trimming: 4 bases; junction bases outside the gene matches: 5. The CDR3 is 13 residues long. In germline, CDR1 is MNHEY, CDR2 SVGAGI. Here the CDR3 DNA reads TGTGCCAGCAGAAGGGGGCTCTCCACTGAAGCTTTCTTT. Protein: CASRRGLSTEAFF.

The rearrangement links TRBV29-1 to TRBJ1-3, with a weak D call TRBD1 (6 bases). The germline gives CDR1 SQVTM, CDR2 ANQGSEA. The CDR3 is 14 amino acids. Trimming cost V 4 bases and J 1 base, with 11 bases left between them. The CDR3 bases are TGCAGCGTTGCCTGGGGGGCATCTGGAAACACCATATATTTT. Its protein is CSVAWGASGNTIYF.

Many counts were recorded for this clonotype. The genes are TRBV29-1 and TRBJ2-1, with a weak D call TRBD2 (5 bases). Trimming removed 3 bases from V and 6 bases from J, with 18 bases in between. Germline V CDR1 and CDR2: SQVTM, ANQGSEA. The CDR3 contains 15 residues. The CDR3 reads CSVDLPHRGGNEQFF. The CDR3 coding sequence is TGCAGCGTTGATCTGCCCCATCGGGGTGGCAATGAGCAGTTCTTC.

This clonotype was counted a few times. This sequence joins TRBV24-1 and TRBJ1-1; D is uncertain. Germline lookup yields CDR1 KGHDR and CDR2 SFDVKD. With 8 bases removed from V and 5 bases from J, the gap between germline ends came to 14 bases. The CDR3 extends over 13 amino acids. CDR3 sequence (DNA): TGTGCCACCACCCCAGGTTATGGGACTGAAGCTTTCTTT. It yields the protein CATTPGYGTEAFF.

This clonotype has a handful of counts. The V call is TRBV28, the J call TRBJ1-2; D not certain. The germline V gene encodes CDR1 MDHEN and CDR2 SYDVKM. This CDR3 comprises 14 residues. Between the trimmed V and J ends, which lost 8 bases and 4 bases, there was a span of 17 bases. CDR3 protein: CASRNTEPSYGYTF. In nucleotides, the CDR3 is TGTGCCAGCCGAAACACGGAACCCTCCTATGGCTACACCTTC.

This sequence joins TRBV6-1 and TRBJ2-4; D gene uncertain. The CDR3 has 15 amino acids. The germline V and J ends were trimmed by 4 bases and 0 bases, with 10 bases remaining between them. Germline CDR1 MNHNS, CDR2 SASEGT. The CDR3 nucleotides are TGTGCCAGCAGTGGTGAAAGCCTAGCCAAAAACATTCAGTACTTC. Its protein product is CASSGESLAKNIQYF.

This clonotype was seen at least ten times. V gene TRBV10-3 combines with J gene TRBJ2-2, with a possible D match to TRBD1 (6 bases). CDR1 and CDR2 (germline): ENHRY, SYGVKD. CDR3 size: 12 residues. The V gene lost 7 bases and the J gene lost 7 bases, with 10 bases spanning the gap. The CDR3 loop is CAIITRGGELFF. The CDR3 bases are TGTGCCATCATTACCAGGGGCGGGGAGCTGTTTTTT.

This clonotype occurred many times. The chain couples TRBV7-2 to TRBJ2-7; 10 nucleotides line up with TRBD2. V trimming: 5 bases; J trimming: 6 bases; junction bases outside the gene matches: 4. The CDR3 is made up of 13 amino acids. Germline assignment: CDR1 SGHTA and CDR2 FQGNSA. The CDR3 loop is CASSPRTSGEQYF. CDR3 bases: TGTGCCAGCAGCCCTCGGACTAGCGGCGAGCAGTACTTC.

The rearrangement joins TRBV5-1 to TRBJ2-1, with 8 bases matching TRBD2. J gave up 5 bases and V 6 bases, and 10 bases lay outside the gene matches. Germline V lookup: CDR1 SGHRS, CDR2 YFSETQ. The CDR3 has 15 amino acids. The CDR3 here is CASKVATSVNNEQFF. CDR3 DNA sequence: TGCGCCAGCAAGGTGGCGACTAGCGTTAACAATGAGCAGTTCTTC. The full variable domain, rest sourced from reference TRBV5-1 and TRBJ2-1, is KAGVTQTPRYLIKTRGQQVTLSCSPISGHRSVSWYQQTPGQGLQFLFEYFSETQRNKGNFPGRFSGRQFSNSRSEMNVSTLELGDSALYLCASKVATSVNNEQFFGPGTRLTVL.

The chain has TRBV7-9 and TRBJ1-4; the D is unclear. V lost 1 base and J lost 5, with 11 bases in between. Germline CDR1 reads SEHNR; CDR2 reads FQNEAQ (reference sequence). The CDR3 totals 15 residues. The CDR3 coding sequence is TGTGCCAGCAGCTTAGTTAGCGGGCACAATGAAAAACTGTTTTTT. Protein: CASSLVSGHNEKLFF.

This clonotype was observed a few times. The V and J genes are TRBV20-1 and TRBJ2-5, with TRBD2 matching over 11 bases. J was trimmed by 7 bases and V by 5 bases; bases with no gene match: 12. The CDR3 runs 15 residues. The germline CDR1 and CDR2 sequences are DFQATT and SNEGSKA (reference sequence). CDR3 sequence reads: CSAGTTSGGRGTQYF. CDR3 nucleotides: TGCAGTGCTGGTACTACTAGCGGGGGACGGGGGACCCAGTACTTC.

This clonotype has a count of ten or more. The chain uses TRBV12-3 or TRBV12-4 and TRBJ2-2, with 9 bases that match TRBD2. Losses at the gene ends were 6 bases for V and 6 bases for J; bases not matched to a gene: 5. The CDR3 has 14 residues. CDR3 coding DNA: TGTGCCAGCAGACCGGGACTAGCAGCCGGGGAGCTGTTTTTT. It encodes CASRPGLAAGELFF.

A few counts support this clonotype. The rearrangement joins TRBV28 to TRBJ1-2; D gene uncertain. The germline gives CDR1 MDHEN, CDR2 SYDVKM. The length of the CDR3 is 14 residues. V shed 3 bases and J shed 2 bases, with 10 bases lying between them. This CDR3 is CASSLVDGNYGYTF. CDR3 bases: TGTGCCAGCAGTTTGGTAGACGGGAACTATGGCTACACCTTC.

The chain has TRBV2 and TRBJ2-7; 8 bases fit TRBD2. Losses at the gene ends were 4 bases for V and 5 bases for J; bases not matched to a gene: 7. The CDR3 has 14 amino acids. Germline-derived CDR1 and CDR2 are SNHLY and FYNNEI. CDR3 DNA: TGTGCCAGCAGTGCCGGGAGGGGGGGTAACGAGCAGTACTTC. Protein sequence: CASSAGRGGNEQYF.

The rearrangement joins TRBV6-5 to TRBJ1-5; D not resolved. CDR3 size: 15 residues. The germline V gene has CDR1 MNHEY and CDR2 SVGAGI. V was cut by 2 bases and J by 0 bases, with 8 bases left in between. CDR3 loop: CASSYQFNSNQPQHF. The CDR3 DNA reads as TGTGCCAGCAGTTACCAATTTAATAGCAATCAGCCCCAGCATTTT.

This clonotype showed up just a few times. The chain joins TRBV5-6 to TRBJ1-1, with D tentatively TRBD1 (6 bases). The CDR3 totals 13 residues. The germline V gene encodes CDR1 SGHDT and CDR2 YYEEEE. V was shortened by 1 base and J by 6 bases, with 10 bases between the two germline ends. The CDR3 nucleotides are TGTGCCAGCAGCTTGTCGAAGGGGGCTGAAGCTTTCTTT. It codes for CASSLSKGAEAFF.

This clonotype has at least ten counts. The V call is TRBV7-2, the J call TRBJ2-2; 13 bases fit TRBD2. The CDR3 loop spans 15 amino acids. J gave up 5 bases and V 5 bases, and 2 bases lay outside the gene matches. Germline CDR1 reads SGHTA; CDR2 reads FQGNSA. The DNA for the CDR3 is TGTGCCAGCAGCCTGACTAGCGGGGGGACCGGGGAGCTGTTTTTT. Amino acid sequence: CASSLTSGGTGELFF. The full variable domain, in which reference TRBV7-2 and TRBJ2-2 provide the parts outside the CDR3, is GAGVSQSPSNKVTEKGKDVELRCDPISGHTALYWYRQSLGQGLEFLIYFQGNSAPDKSGLPSDRFSAERTGGSVSTLTIQRTQQEDSAVYLCASSLTSGGTGELFFGEGSRLTVL.

This clonotype has only a few counts. V usage is TRBV20-1 and J usage is TRBJ2-7; possibly TRBD1 or TRBD2 for D (6 bases each). CDR3 size: 14 residues. Germline CDR1 reads DFQATT; CDR2 reads SNEGSKA (reference sequence). With 3 bases removed from V and 6 bases from J, the gap between germline ends came to 18 bases. The DNA of the CDR3 is TGCAGTGCTAGGGATAAACTAGGAGGGGGCGAGCAGTACTTC. As protein: CSARDKLGGGEQYF.